This T cell receptor beta chain was identified during a study of T-cell reconstitution after alpha-beta-depleted transplantation in children. General study points: The main origin of T-cell counts and diversity one year after transplant was newly produced T cells.

Turning to this clonotype: Its antigen is still unknown.

TCRbeta library construction was performed incorporating unique molecular identifiers. In TCRdb, the PCR reads were re-called with MiXCR into one record per CDR3 protein. The sample includes roughly 420,000 distinct CDR3 sequences, roughly 16% of them seen just once. V dropped 3 bases and J dropped 2; count of bases not matched to a gene: 5. Germline CDR1 and CDR2: SQVTM and ANQGSEA. The CDR3 is 16 residues long. The chain is built from TRBV29-1 and TRBJ2-5; TRBD2 matches at 14 bases. The source material was PBMCs, mostly from graft donor cells, sampled 360 days after TCRalphabeta/CD19-depleted stem cell transplant. The clonotype comes from a boy in the first two years of life who had a stem cell transplant for Wiskott-Aldrich syndrome, so the T cells may come from the graft donor. The CDR3 nucleotides read TGCAGCGTTGATGGACTAGCGGGAGGTAGGCAAGAGACCCAGTACTTC. Translation gives CSVDGLAGGRQETQYF.